This T cell receptor (beta chain) emerged from a study of blood T cell repertoires in COVID-19. Overall study context: The United States, Italy and Spain were the sources of the acute and convalescent COVID-19 samples.

The protocol was immunoSEQ multiplex PCR, while the TCRdb copy is restricted to in-frame clones and leaves out a portion. The repertoire has approximately 100,000 clones, roughly 82% of them found once; the top ten carry 20% to 25%. The CDR3 has 13 residues. V lost 2 bases and J lost 2, with 6 bases in between. This receptor was identified in a man between 60 and 75 years old with acute or convalescent COVID-19. The chain recombines TRBV12-3 or TRBV12-4 with TRBJ1-1; D not resolved. Input material: peripheral blood. As DNA, the CDR3 is TGTGCCAGCAGTTTACAGACAAACACTGAAGCTTTCTTT. This codes for CASSLQTNTEAFF.